The clone carrying this TCR beta chain was counted between two and nine times. Both iRepertoire HTBI primers and Arm-PCR of CDR3 regions were used to build the TCR beta libraries. TCRdb fed the multiplex PCR reads into MiXCR, producing one record per CDR3 protein. The data show 550,000 to 700,000 distinct CDR3 sequences, approximately 16% seen once. This sample stems from a study of regulatory T cells in long-lasting Graves disease. Trimming took off 6 bases at V and 1 base at J, with 21 bases between the two ends. Per germline, CDR1 DFQATT and CDR2 SNEGSKA (reference sequence). CDR3 size: 17 residues. Time point meaning: newly diagnosed GD, antithyroid drugs for less than 3 months. Generation of the TCR library employed RNA extracted from PBMCs. This same sample was also part of a study on T cells in Graves' hyperthyroidism and ophthalmopathy.

The source was peripheral blood mononuclear cells (PBMCs), collected at new diagnosis, from a patient treated with antithyroid drugs. The rearrangement joins TRBV20-1 to TRBJ2-2, with D tentatively TRBD1 or TRBD2 (7 bases each). The receptor was derived from a man younger than 35 with Graves disease. The CDR3 DNA reads as TGCAGTGCCAGGGGAGGGGGCAGAGGTGGGAACACCGGGGAGCTGTTTTTT. Translation gives CSARGGGRGGNTGELFF.